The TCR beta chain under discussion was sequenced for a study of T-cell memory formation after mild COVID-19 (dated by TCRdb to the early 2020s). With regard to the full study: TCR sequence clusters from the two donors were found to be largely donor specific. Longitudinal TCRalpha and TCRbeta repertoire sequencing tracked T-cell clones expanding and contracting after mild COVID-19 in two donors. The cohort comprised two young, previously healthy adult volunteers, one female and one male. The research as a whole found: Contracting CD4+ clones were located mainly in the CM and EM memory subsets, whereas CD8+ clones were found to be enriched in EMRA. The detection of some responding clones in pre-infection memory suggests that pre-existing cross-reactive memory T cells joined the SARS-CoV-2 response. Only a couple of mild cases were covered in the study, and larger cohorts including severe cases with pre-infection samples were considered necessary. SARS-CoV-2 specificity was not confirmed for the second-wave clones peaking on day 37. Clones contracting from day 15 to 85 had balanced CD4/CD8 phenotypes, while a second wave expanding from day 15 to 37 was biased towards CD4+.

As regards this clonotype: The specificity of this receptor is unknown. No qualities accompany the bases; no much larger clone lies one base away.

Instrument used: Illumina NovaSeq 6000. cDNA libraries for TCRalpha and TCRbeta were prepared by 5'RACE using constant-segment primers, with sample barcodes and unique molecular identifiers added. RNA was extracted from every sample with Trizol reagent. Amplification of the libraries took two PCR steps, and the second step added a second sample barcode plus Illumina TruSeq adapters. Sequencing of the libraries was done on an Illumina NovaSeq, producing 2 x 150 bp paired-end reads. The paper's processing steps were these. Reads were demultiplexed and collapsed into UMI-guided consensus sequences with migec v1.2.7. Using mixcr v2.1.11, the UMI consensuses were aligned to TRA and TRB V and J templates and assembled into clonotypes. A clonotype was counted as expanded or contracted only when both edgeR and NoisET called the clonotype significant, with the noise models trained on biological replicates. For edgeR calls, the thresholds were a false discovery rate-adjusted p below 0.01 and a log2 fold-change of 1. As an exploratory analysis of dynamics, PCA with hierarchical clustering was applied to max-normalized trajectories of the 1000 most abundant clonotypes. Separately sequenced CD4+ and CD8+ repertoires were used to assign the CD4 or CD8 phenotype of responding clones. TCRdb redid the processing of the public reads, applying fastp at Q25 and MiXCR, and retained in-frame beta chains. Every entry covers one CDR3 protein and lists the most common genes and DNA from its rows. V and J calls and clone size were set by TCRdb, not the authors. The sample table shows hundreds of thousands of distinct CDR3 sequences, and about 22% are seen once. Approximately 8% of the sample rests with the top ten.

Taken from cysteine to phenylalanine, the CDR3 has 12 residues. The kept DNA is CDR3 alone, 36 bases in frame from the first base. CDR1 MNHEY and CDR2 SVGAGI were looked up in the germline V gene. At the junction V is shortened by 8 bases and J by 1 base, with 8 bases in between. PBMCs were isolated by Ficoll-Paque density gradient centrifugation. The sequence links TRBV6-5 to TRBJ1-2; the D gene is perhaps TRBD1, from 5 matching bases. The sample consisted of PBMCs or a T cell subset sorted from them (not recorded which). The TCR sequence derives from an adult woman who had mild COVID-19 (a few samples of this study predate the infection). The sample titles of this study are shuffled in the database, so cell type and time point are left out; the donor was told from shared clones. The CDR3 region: CASLDSNYGYTF. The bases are TGTGCCAGCCTAGACAGTAACTATGGCTACACCTTC.